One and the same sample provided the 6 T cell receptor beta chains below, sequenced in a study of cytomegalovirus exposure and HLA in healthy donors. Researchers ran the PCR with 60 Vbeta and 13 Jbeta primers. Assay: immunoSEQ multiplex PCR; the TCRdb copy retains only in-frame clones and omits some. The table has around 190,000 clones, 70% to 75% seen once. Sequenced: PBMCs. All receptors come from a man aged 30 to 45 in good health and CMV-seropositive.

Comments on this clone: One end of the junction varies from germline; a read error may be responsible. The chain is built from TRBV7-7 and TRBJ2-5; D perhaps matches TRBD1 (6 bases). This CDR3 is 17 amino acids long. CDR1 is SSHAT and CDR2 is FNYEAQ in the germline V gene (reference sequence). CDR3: CASSFGSLGAYQETQYF. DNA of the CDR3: TGTGCTAGCAGCTTCGGCTCATTGGGGGCGTACCAAGAGACCCAGTACTTC.

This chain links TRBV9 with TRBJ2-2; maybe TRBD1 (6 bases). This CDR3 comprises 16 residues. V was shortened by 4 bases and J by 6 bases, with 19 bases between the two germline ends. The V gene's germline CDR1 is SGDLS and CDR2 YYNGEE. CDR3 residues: CASSNRAGAAAGELFF. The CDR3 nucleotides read TGTGCCAGCAGCAACCGAGCAGGGGCCGCGGCCGGGGAGCTGTTTTTT.

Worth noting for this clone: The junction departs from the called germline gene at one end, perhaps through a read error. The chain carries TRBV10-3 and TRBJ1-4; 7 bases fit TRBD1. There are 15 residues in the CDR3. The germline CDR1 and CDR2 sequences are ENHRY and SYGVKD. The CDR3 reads CASSYLGTVNEKLFF. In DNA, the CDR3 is TGTGCCAGCAGTTACCTCGGGACAGTTAATGAAAAACTGTTTTTT.

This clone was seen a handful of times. The CDR3 region is CSVQELYRLAVVTDTQYF. CDR3 nucleotide sequence: TGCAGCGTCCAGGAACTATACCGACTAGCGGTCGTCACAGATACGCAGTATTTT. The chain carries TRBV29-1 and TRBJ2-3, with 9 bases matching TRBD2. The V gene's germline CDR1 is SQVTM and CDR2 ANQGSEA. The CDR3 covers 18 residues. The V and J ends lost 6 bases and 2 bases, in that order; junction bases with no gene match: 18.

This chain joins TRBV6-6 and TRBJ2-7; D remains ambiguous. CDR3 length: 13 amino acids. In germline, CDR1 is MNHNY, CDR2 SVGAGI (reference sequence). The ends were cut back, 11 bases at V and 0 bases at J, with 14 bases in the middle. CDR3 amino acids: CASNKPGSYEQYF. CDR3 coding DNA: TGTGCCTCTAACAAGCCAGGCTCCTACGAGCAGTACTTC.

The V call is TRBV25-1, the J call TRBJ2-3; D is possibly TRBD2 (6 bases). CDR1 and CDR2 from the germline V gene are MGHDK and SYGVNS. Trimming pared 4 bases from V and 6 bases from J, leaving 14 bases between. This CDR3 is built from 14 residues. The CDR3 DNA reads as TGTGCCAGCAGTGGACTAGGGTCTGTGGATACGCAGTATTTT. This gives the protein CASSGLGSVDTQYF.